Each of the 29 T cell receptor beta chains below was sequenced from the same sample in a study of T cell responses to AZD1222 COVID-19 vaccine. Here immunoSEQ multiplex PCR was the method, and the copy in TCRdb shows in-frame clones only, minus some. The table has around 100,000 clones, 80% to 85% seen once; the top ten hold around 9.9%. This specimen was peripheral blood, taken on day 0 of AZD1222 vaccination. These receptors originate from an adult in good health.

This clone has more than one count but fewer than ten. The chain couples TRBV4-1 to TRBJ1-5; D is unresolved. V lost 0 bases and J 3 bases, leaving 6 bases between the germline ends. The CDR3 covers 14 residues. The germline V gene encodes CDR1 MGHRA and CDR2 YSYEKL. In nucleotides, the CDR3 is TGCGCCAGCAGCCAAGACTCCTACAATCAGCCCCAGCATTTT. The encoded protein is CASSQDSYNQPQHF.

This sequence joins TRBV5-1 and TRBJ2-1, with 11 bases identical to TRBD2. Trimming took 0 bases from V and 6 from J; bases not matched to a gene: 8. Germline V gene data show CDR1 as SGHRS and CDR2 as YFSETQ. The CDR3 extends over 17 amino acids. This CDR3 is CASSLGLNSGRGNEQFF. The CDR3 DNA follows: TGCGCCAGCAGCTTGGGGTTGAATAGCGGGAGGGGCAATGAGCAGTTCTTC.

This clone has more than one count but fewer than ten. The same CDR3 can be traced to other DNA sequences in this sample. V is TRBV3-1 (or the pseudogene TRBV3-2) and J is TRBJ1-6; tentatively, D is TRBD1 (5 bases). Deletions cut 1 base from V and 6 bases from J, with 10 bases between. This CDR3 has 15 residues. Looked up from germline, CDR1 is LGHDT and CDR2 is YNNKEL (reference sequence). Written as DNA, the CDR3 is TGTGCCAGCAGCCAAGGGGGAGGGGTTAATTCACCCCTCCACTTT. Translated, it gives CASSQGGGVNSPLHF.

The V and J genes are TRBV19 and TRBJ2-2; weak D call: TRBD1 (5 bases). V lost 5 bases and J 7 bases, leaving 14 bases between the germline ends. The CDR3 has 14 residues. Germline CDR1 reads LNHDA; CDR2 reads SQIVND (reference sequence). CDR3 protein: CASSPRTSDGELFF. CDR3 nucleotide sequence: TGTGCCAGTAGTCCCAGGACAAGCGACGGGGAGCTGTTTTTT.

The chain uses TRBV7-9 and TRBJ2-3; 9 nucleotides agree with TRBD1. Germline trimming cut 2 bases from V and 4 bases from J; bases unmatched to any gene: 10. Per the germline V gene, CDR1 is SEHNR and CDR2 is FQNEAQ (reference sequence). The CDR3 extends over 17 amino acids. CDR3 amino acids: CASSLSPGQGRADTQYF. In DNA form, the CDR3 reads TGTGCCAGCAGCTTAAGTCCCGGACAGGGGAGGGCAGATACGCAGTATTTT. Using reference TRBV7-9 and TRBJ2-3 for the parts outside the CDR3, the full variable domain is DTGVSQNPRHKITKRGQNVTFRCDPISEHNRLYWYRQTLGQGPEFLTYFQNEAQLEKSRLLSDRFSAERPKGSFSTLEIQRTEQGDSAMYLCASSLSPGQGRADTQYFGPGTRLTVL.

The V gene is TRBV28, the J gene TRBJ1-2, with 7 bases identical to TRBD1. V lost 3 bases, J lost 5 bases, and 6 bases stayed unmatched. Per germline, CDR1 MDHEN and CDR2 SYDVKM. The CDR3 runs to 14 residues. This chain's CDR3 is CASSFDRVPYGYTF. The CDR3 DNA sequence: TGTGCCAGCAGTTTTGACAGGGTACCTTATGGCTACACCTTC.

This chain joins TRBV6-4 and TRBJ1-5; D is undetermined. Trimming removed 2 bases from V and 7 bases from J, with 12 bases in between. This CDR3 spans 14 amino acids. Per germline, CDR1 MRHNA and CDR2 SNTAGT. The CDR3 loop reads CASSDSYVLQPQHF. CDR3 nucleotides: TGTGCCAGCAGTGACAGTTATGTGTTACAGCCCCAGCATTTT.

This clone appeared a single time. The chain couples TRBV18 to TRBJ2-3; 8 bases match TRBD2. V dropped 2 bases and J dropped 0; count of bases not matched to a gene: 16. Germline CDR1 KGHSH, CDR2 LQKENI. The CDR3 sequence is 20 residues long. The CDR3: CASSPFETSERMMSTDTQYF. The CDR3 DNA follows: TGTGCCAGCTCACCATTTGAGACTAGCGAGAGGATGATGAGCACAGATACGCAGTATTTT. Together with reference TRBV18 and TRBJ2-3, the CDR3 gives the full variable domain: NAGVMQNPRHLVRRRGQEARLRCSPMKGHSHVYWYRQLPEEGLKFMVYLQKENIIDESGMPKERFSAEFPKEGPSILRIQQVVRGDSAAYFCASSPFETSERMMSTDTQYFGPGTRLTVL.

This sequence joins TRBV2 and TRBJ1-2, with 8 bases matching TRBD1. V lost 1 base to trimming and J lost 2 bases; unmatched junction nucleotides: 3. From germline, CDR1 is SNHLY and CDR2 FYNNEI. The CDR3 is 15 amino acids. The CDR3 DNA sequence: TGTGCCAGCAGTGAAGAGGGACAGGCAAACTATGGCTACACCTTC. It yields the protein CASSEEGQANYGYTF.

The rearrangement joins TRBV7-6 to TRBJ2-7, with 10 bases matching TRBD1. V shed 1 base and J 1 base; nucleotides not matched to a gene: 10. Per germline, CDR1 SGHVS and CDR2 FNYEAQ. There are 18 residues in the CDR3. The CDR3 protein is CASSLVGTGVSKSYEQYF. The CDR3 DNA reads as TGTGCCAGCAGCTTAGTGGGGACAGGGGTTAGTAAGTCCTACGAGCAGTACTTC.

The chain combines TRBV9 with TRBJ1-4; unclear D gene. Germline CDR1 SGDLS, CDR2 YYNGEE. The CDR3 is 13 residues long. The germline V and J ends were trimmed by 4 bases and 5 bases, with 9 bases remaining between them. CDR3 sequence: CASSRTGNEKLFF. The CDR3 DNA follows: TGTGCCAGCAGCCGGACGGGGAATGAAAAACTGTTTTTT.

V and J are TRBV7-6 and TRBJ2-7; 8 bases line up with TRBD1. V shed 5 bases, J shed 5 bases, and the junction held 2 bases outside the gene matches. Per the germline V gene, CDR1 is SGHVS and CDR2 is FNYEAQ. CDR3 size: 12 residues. CDR3 in amino acids: CASSRTGNEQYF. As DNA, the CDR3 is TGTGCCAGCAGCAGGACAGGGAACGAGCAGTACTTC.

This clone was recorded a few times. The V and J genes are TRBV6-1 and TRBJ1-4, with 7 bases fitting TRBD1. There are 19 residues in the CDR3. V was clipped by 0 bases and J by 1 base; unmatched bases: 11. Germline V lookup: CDR1 MNHNS, CDR2 SASEGT. The CDR3 DNA sequence: TGTGCCAGCAGTGAAGCAGCGTTGACAGGGATAGGAACTAATGAAAAACTGTTTTTT. This encodes CASSEAALTGIGTNEKLFF.

The chain is built from TRBV9 and TRBJ1-1; 9 bases match TRBD1. The CDR3 loop spans 14 amino acids. Losses at the gene ends were 0 bases for V and 5 bases for J; bases not matched to a gene: 2. Germline-derived CDR1 and CDR2 are SGDLS and YYNGEE. The CDR3 coding sequence is TGTGCCAGCAGCGTAGGAGGACAGGGGACTGAAGCTTTCTTT. Translated, it gives CASSVGGQGTEAFF.

The V and J genes are TRBV28 and TRBJ1-1, with a possible D match to TRBD1 (5 bases). V lost 4 bases to trimming and J lost 5 bases, with 5 bases between them. Germline V gene sequence: CDR1 MDHEN, CDR2 SYDVKM. The CDR3 contains 11 residues. The CDR3, as DNA: TGTGCCAGCAGTTGGGGGACTGAAGCTTTCTTT. It translates to CASSWGTEAFF.

This chain connects TRBV5-4 to TRBJ2-1, with TRBD2 matching over 9 bases. V lost 3 bases, J lost 8 bases, and 12 bases stayed unmatched. Germline-derived CDR1 and CDR2 are SGHNT and YYREEE (reference sequence). CDR3 length equals 16 residues. This CDR3 reads CASSSGGGVLSDEQFF. Written as DNA, the CDR3 is TGTGCCAGCAGCTCCGGCGGGGGGGTGTTAAGCGATGAGCAGTTCTTC.

As DNA, the CDR3 is TGTGCCAGCAGCCGACTAGCGGGATCCTACGAGCAGTACTTC. Translated: CASSRLAGSYEQYF. The chain recombines TRBV7-3 with TRBJ2-7, with 11 bases identical to TRBD2. Germline V lookup: CDR1 SGHTA, CDR2 FQGTGA. With V trimmed by 5 bases and J by 1 base, 1 base remained unmatched. The CDR3 is 14 amino acids.

This chain uses TRBV29-1 with TRBJ2-3; no clear D. Trimming took 4 bases from V and 5 from J, leaving 13 bases between them. The CDR3 consists of 13 residues. Germline V gives CDR1 SQVTM, CDR2 ANQGSEA. The CDR3 bases are TGCAGCGTTGCCTGGCAGGATGGAGATACGCAGTATTTT. The encoded protein is CSVAWQDGDTQYF.

The CDR3 loop reads CASSPGQSYEQYF. In DNA, the CDR3 is TGTGCCAGCAGTCCGGGACAGAGCTACGAGCAGTACTTC. V gene TRBV28 combines with J gene TRBJ2-7, with 7 bases fitting TRBD1. The germline gives CDR1 MDHEN, CDR2 SYDVKM. This CDR3 contains 13 residues. V was pared by 5 bases and J by 3 bases, with 4 bases of the junction left unmatched.

This clone was observed once. The chain couples TRBV25-1 to TRBJ1-6; no clear D gene. The CDR3 is 15 residues long. The germline V gene encodes CDR1 MGHDK and CDR2 SYGVNS. V lost 2 bases and J lost 7, with 12 bases in between. CDR3 DNA: TGTGCCAGCAGTGAAATGGGGAAAGGCAATTCACCCCTCCACTTT. Amino acid sequence: CASSEMGKGNSPLHF.

The chain joins TRBV5-8 to TRBJ1-2; TRBD1 matches at 8 bases. The CDR3 consists of 13 residues. Trimming took 4 bases from V and 4 from J; bases not matched to a gene: 3. CDR1 and CDR2 from the germline V gene are SGHTS and YDEGEE. The CDR3 loop is CASSHDRGYGYTF. The CDR3 DNA sequence: TGTGCCAGCAGCCATGACAGGGGCTATGGCTACACCTTC.

V and J are TRBV7-8 and TRBJ2-1; D is perhaps TRBD2 (7 bases). CDR1 SGHVS and CDR2 FQNEAQ come from the germline V gene. This CDR3 is 12 amino acids long. The V and J ends lost 5 bases and 16 bases respectively, with 18 bases between them. The CDR3 DNA follows: TGTGCCAGCAGCCCAGGGATGGGGGGGCCATTCTTC. Amino acids: CASSPGMGGPFF.

The gene calls are TRBV7-2 and TRBJ2-3; no clear D. The germline CDR1 and CDR2 sequences are SGHTA and FQGNSA. The CDR3 has 14 amino acids. Trimming shortened V by 3 bases and J by 6 bases, and 13 bases separated the two germline ends. Here the CDR3 DNA reads TGTGCCAGCAGCTTGGGATTTTCGGAGGATACGCAGTATTTT. Its protein is CASSLGFSEDTQYF.

This clone has more than one count but fewer than ten. Written as DNA, the CDR3 is TGTGCCAGCAGCCGCGGGGGGGACAGGGCGACCACCGGGGAGCTGTTTTTT. Its translation: CASSRGGDRATTGELFF. The genes are TRBV7-3 and TRBJ2-2; D is possibly TRBD1 or TRBD2 (9 bases each). In germline, CDR1 is SGHTA, CDR2 FQGTGA. The CDR3 has 17 amino acids. V was trimmed by 5 bases and J by 4 bases, leaving 20 bases between them.

The gene calls are TRBV19 and TRBJ2-2, with D possibly being TRBD1 or TRBD2 (5 bases each). This CDR3 is built from 15 residues. V was cut by 6 bases and J by 3 bases, with 14 bases left in between. Germline CDR1 LNHDA, CDR2 SQIVND (reference sequence). The chain's CDR3 is CASRRGAIHTGELFF. For the CDR3, the DNA is TGTGCCAGTAGGAGGGGAGCGATTCACACCGGGGAGCTGTTTTTT.

The chain uses TRBV28 and TRBJ2-5; 7 nucleotides align to TRBD2. The CDR3 has 14 residues. Germline lookup yields CDR1 MDHEN and CDR2 SYDVKM. Trimming cost V 6 bases and J 4 bases; bases outside gene matches: 8. Written as DNA, the CDR3 is TGTGCCAGCAGCCTACTTTGGGGGGGAGAGACCCAGTACTTC. Its translation: CASSLLWGGETQYF.

This chain uses TRBV11-3 with TRBJ2-5, with D perhaps TRBD2 (5 bases). Between the trimmed V and J ends, which lost 1 base and 5 bases, there was a span of 8 bases. Looked up from germline, CDR1 is SGHNT and CDR2 is YENEEA. The CDR3 sequence is 13 residues long. The CDR3 DNA follows: TGTGCCAGCAGCTTAGGGGCTAGCGAGACCCAGTACTTC. It yields the protein CASSLGASETQYF.

This chain uses TRBV19 with TRBJ2-5, with D maybe TRBD1 (6 bases). V was cut by 2 bases and J by 5 bases, with 24 bases left in between. This CDR3 spans 18 amino acids. Germline V gene lookup returns CDR1 LNHDA and CDR2 SQIVND (reference sequence). The CDR3 loop reads CASSIRQAGDYGEETQYF. DNA for the CDR3: TGTGCCAGTAGTATAAGGCAAGCAGGGGATTATGGTGAGGAGACCCAGTACTTC.

The chain employs TRBV9 and TRBJ2-7, with D possibly called TRBD1 or TRBD2 (5 bases each). The length of the CDR3 is 15 residues. The germline V gene encodes CDR1 SGDLS and CDR2 YYNGEE. Deletions cut 0 bases from V and 2 bases from J, with 12 bases between. The CDR3 spells CASSVGGDLTYEQYF. The CDR3 coding sequence is TGTGCCAGCAGCGTAGGAGGGGACCTAACCTACGAGCAGTACTTC.